This is a list of T cell receptor beta chains from one sample in a study of sequential checkpoint blockade in melanoma. Profiled with immunoSEQ multiplex PCR; TCRdb holds only in-frame clones, not every one. The table has 20,000 to 25,000 clones, approximately 81% seen once. The material sequenced was CD8+ T cells sorted from blood (inferred from file names), taken from a patient given nivolumab and ipilimumab in sequence. These receptors were obtained from a human donor with melanoma. Both conserved end residues are part of each CDR3. D genes are given only for firm matches. Size tells how often a clone was seen (once, few, many) or the class of an expanded clone, and some rows leave it out.

TGTGCCAGCAGCCCCGGGGCTAACTATGGCTACACCTTC | CASSPGANYGYTF | . | TRBJ1-2 | TRBV9 | . | 13
TGTGCCAGCAGTTTATCGAGGCAGCTTGAAGCTTTCTTT | CASSLSRQLEAFF | . | TRBJ1-1 | TRBV27 | . | 13
TGTGCCAGCAGTTACATGGGTGTCGGGGAAAAACTGTTTTTT | CASSYMGVGEKLFF | . | TRBJ1-4 | TRBV6-5 | . | 14
TGTGCCAGCAGCCCCGGCGCGGCCAGGGAATTCTTC | CASSPGAAREFF | once | TRBJ2-1 | TRBV5-6 | . | 12
TGTGCCAGCAGCCCCCGGACAGGATACAATGAGCAGTTCTTC | CASSPRTGYNEQFF | . | TRBJ2-1 | TRBV9 | TRBD1 | 14
TGTGCCAGCAGCTTAGAACGGGGAGGGGGCAATCAGCCCCAGCATTTT | CASSLERGGGNQPQHF | . | TRBJ1-5 | TRBV7-6 | . | 16
TGCGCCAGCAGCCAAACGTTCTGGACAGGAGGGGACTATGGCTACACCTTC | CASSQTFWTGGDYGYTF | . | TRBJ1-2 | TRBV4-3 | TRBD1 | 17
TGTGCCAGCAGCTACGACAGCTCAGCCGCAGAGCAGTACTTC | CASSYDSSAAEQYF | . | TRBJ2-7 | TRBV5-4 | . | 14
TGCGCCAGCAGCCAGGGGACAGAGCAAGAGACCCAGTACTTC | CASSQGTEQETQYF | . | TRBJ2-5 | TRBV4-3 | TRBD1 | 14
TGCGCCAGCAGCTTGCGGACGGGACTGGTGGCAGATACGCAGTATTTT | CASSLRTGLVADTQYF | few | TRBJ2-3 | TRBV4-1 | . | 16